The 18 T cell receptor beta chains given below trace back to one sample, sequenced in a study of T cell responses to AZD1222 COVID-19 vaccine. Clones were sequenced by immunoSEQ multiplex PCR, and TCRdb holds only the in-frame ones, with some missing. The table has about 90,000 clones, about 90% seen once. The input for sequencing was peripheral blood, taken on day 0 of MenACWY control vaccination. The receptor source for this set is an adult in good health.

The V and J genes are TRBV12-3 or TRBV12-4 and TRBJ1-2; unclear D gene. Trimming removed 6 bases at V and 7 bases at J, with 12 bases between. The CDR3 contains 12 residues. This CDR3 is CASSLTRIGYTF. Here the CDR3 DNA reads TGTGCCAGCAGCCTAACCCGTATTGGCTACACCTTC.

The gene calls are TRBV24-1 and TRBJ2-5; 9 bases are a match to TRBD1. The germline gives CDR1 KGHDR, CDR2 SFDVKD. This CDR3 spans 15 amino acids. The V and J ends lost 4 bases and 5 bases, in that order; junction bases with no gene match: 7. DNA for the CDR3: TGTGCCACCAGTGAGGGGACAGGGAGAGTGGAGACCCAGTACTTC. Translation: CATSEGTGRVETQYF.

This rearrangement joins TRBV18 to TRBJ1-6, with D unresolved. From germline, CDR1 is KGHSH and CDR2 LQKENI. The CDR3 totals 14 residues. V lost 2 bases, J lost 7 bases, and 9 bases lay in between. CDR3 protein: CASSPGDGNSPLHF. CDR3 in DNA: TGTGCCAGCTCACCAGGGGATGGGAATTCACCCCTCCACTTT.

The V call is TRBV18, the J call TRBJ1-2; possibly TRBD1 for D (5 bases). The CDR3 runs to 13 residues. The germline CDR1 and CDR2 sequences are KGHSH and LQKENI. Trimming pared 2 bases from V and 7 bases from J, leaving 11 bases between. The CDR3 DNA follows: TGTGCCAGCTCACCAGAGACAGCGTCTGGCTACACCTTC. This translates into CASSPETASGYTF.

This clone has only one observation. V is TRBV6-1 and J is TRBJ1-6; the match to TRBD1 covers 9 bases. V lost 1 base to trimming and J lost 7 bases; unmatched junction nucleotides: 2. The CDR3 covers 15 residues. Germline CDR1 is MNHNS and CDR2 is SASEGT. CDR3 nucleotides: TGTGCCAGCAGTGAAGTGGACAGGGGAAATTCACCCCTCCACTTT. This encodes CASSEVDRGNSPLHF.

The rearrangement links TRBV28 to TRBJ1-1, with D unresolved. The CDR3 length is 15 residues. In germline, CDR1 is MDHEN, CDR2 SYDVKM. The V end lost 7 bases, the J end lost 0 bases, and 15 bases lay between the germline ends. The CDR3 DNA reads TGTGCCAGCAACTCGCCCACAGTAATGAACACTGAAGCTTTCTTT. The encoded protein is CASNSPTVMNTEAFF.

This clone was seen a few times. This chain links TRBV13 with TRBJ2-1, with 11 bases that match TRBD2. This CDR3 contains 17 residues. Germline loops: CDR1 PRHDT, CDR2 FYEKMQ (reference sequence). V gave up 5 bases and J gave up 6 bases; unmatched junction bases: 12. CDR3 nucleotide sequence: TGTGCCAGCAGCGCCGCTAGCGGGGGGCCGGGGGGCAATGAGCAGTTCTTC. It encodes CASSAASGGPGGNEQFF.

The gene calls are TRBV4-1 and TRBJ1-2; D might be TRBD1 (5 bases). The CDR3 consists of 15 residues. Between the trimmed V and J ends, which lost 0 bases and 4 bases, there was a span of 12 bases. Germline CDR1 is MGHRA and CDR2 is YSYEKL. Here the CDR3 reads CASSQEGGFPYGYTF. DNA for the CDR3: TGCGCCAGCAGCCAAGAGGGGGGTTTTCCCTATGGCTACACCTTC.

This chain joins TRBV24-1 and TRBJ2-3; the match to TRBD1 covers 9 bases. The CDR3 sequence is 16 residues long. CDR1 KGHDR and CDR2 SFDVKD come from the germline V gene. J gave up 5 bases and V 7 bases, and 12 bases lay outside the gene matches. This CDR3 reads CATSATGTGYRDTQYF. The CDR3 DNA sequence: TGTGCCACCAGCGCTACCGGGACAGGGTATAGAGATACGCAGTATTTT.

The DNA of the CDR3 is TGTGCCAGCTCCCCCAGGATAGGGACCTACGAGCAGTACTTC. Its protein product is CASSPRIGTYEQYF. The chain joins TRBV18 to TRBJ2-7; D unclear. The CDR3 consists of 14 residues. With 6 bases removed from V and 2 bases from J, the gap between germline ends came to 14 bases. CDR1 is KGHSH, CDR2 LQKENI, per germline.

The gene calls are TRBV13 and TRBJ2-7; either TRBD1 or TRBD2 may supply D (5 bases each). Germline CDR1 is PRHDT and CDR2 is FYEKMQ (reference sequence). The CDR3 is made up of 12 amino acids. V dropped 3 bases and J dropped 6 bases, with 9 bases sitting between them. The CDR3 DNA sequence: TGTGCCAGCAGCTTGAGGGGTGGCGAGCAGTACTTC. Encoded protein: CASSLRGGEQYF.

V and J are TRBV7-9 and TRBJ2-2; the D call may be TRBD1 or TRBD2 (6 bases each). Between the trimmed V and J ends, which lost 5 bases and 5 bases, there was a span of 18 bases. The CDR3 length is 16 residues. Germline V gene lookup returns CDR1 SEHNR and CDR2 FQNEAQ (reference sequence). This CDR3 reads CASSINLGGATGELFF. CDR3 nucleotide sequence: TGTGCCAGCAGCATCAACTTGGGGGGCGCGACCGGGGAGCTGTTTTTT.

The CDR3 region is CASSPGQDNSPLHF. For the CDR3, the DNA is TGTGCCAGCTCACCTGGACAGGATAATTCACCCCTCCACTTT. The genes are TRBV18 and TRBJ1-6; 7 nucleotides align to TRBD1. The CDR3 runs to 14 residues. V shed 3 bases and J 5 bases; nucleotides not matched to a gene: 1. Germline lookup yields CDR1 KGHSH and CDR2 LQKENI.

The table lists this clone with a count of one. The V and J genes are TRBV20-1 and TRBJ1-4; D not resolved. CDR1 and CDR2 from the germline V gene are DFQATT and SNEGSKA (reference sequence). The CDR3 has 11 residues. V lost 3 bases, J lost 8 bases, and 7 bases lay in between. CDR3 bases: TGCAGTGCTAGTCTCGGGGAAAAACTGTTTTTT. Translating gives CSASLGEKLFF.

The rearrangement links TRBV5-4 to TRBJ2-5, with no clear D. Germline loops: CDR1 SGHNT, CDR2 YYREEE (reference sequence). V was clipped by 0 bases and J by 5 bases, with 8 bases between them. The CDR3 length is 13 residues. DNA of the CDR3: TGTGCCAGCAGCTTGGACCGGGCGGAGACCCAGTACTTC. Translating it yields CASSLDRAETQYF.

This clone was recorded a few times. This chain connects TRBV10-3 to TRBJ2-7; a weak D match, TRBD1 (6 bases). Germline V gene data show CDR1 as ENHRY and CDR2 as SYGVKD. This CDR3 is built from 16 residues. V lost 7 bases to trimming and J lost 7 bases, with 26 bases between them. The CDR3 loop is CAIKEGVKKNGWEQYF. In DNA, the CDR3 is TGTGCCATCAAAGAGGGGGTAAAAAAAAACGGTTGGGAGCAGTACTTC.

The chain has TRBV5-8 and TRBJ1-5; 7 bases are shared with TRBD1. V trimming: 4 bases; J trimming: 2 bases; junction bases outside the gene matches: 3. The V gene's germline CDR1 is SGHTS and CDR2 YDEGEE. The CDR3 spans 14 residues. The CDR3, as DNA: TGTGCCAGCAGCCCAGGACAGGGCAATCAGCCCCAGCATTTT. Translated, it gives CASSPGQGNQPQHF.

The rearrangement uses TRBV7-2 and TRBJ2-2; possibly TRBD1 for D (5 bases). Germline loops: CDR1 SGHTA, CDR2 FQGNSA. Trimming stripped 4 bases from V and 1 base from J, with 7 bases between. This CDR3 region has 14 residues. The CDR3 DNA follows: TGTGCCAGCAGCTCCGGACAGAACACCGGGGAGCTGTTTTTT. This sequence encodes CASSSGQNTGELFF. The full variable domain, in which reference TRBV7-2 and TRBJ2-2 provide the parts outside the CDR3, is GAGVSQSPSNKVTEKGKDVELRCDPISGHTALYWYRQSLGQGLEFLIYFQGNSAPDKSGLPSDRFSAERTGGSVSTLTIQRTQQEDSAVYLCASSSGQNTGELFFGEGSRLTVL.